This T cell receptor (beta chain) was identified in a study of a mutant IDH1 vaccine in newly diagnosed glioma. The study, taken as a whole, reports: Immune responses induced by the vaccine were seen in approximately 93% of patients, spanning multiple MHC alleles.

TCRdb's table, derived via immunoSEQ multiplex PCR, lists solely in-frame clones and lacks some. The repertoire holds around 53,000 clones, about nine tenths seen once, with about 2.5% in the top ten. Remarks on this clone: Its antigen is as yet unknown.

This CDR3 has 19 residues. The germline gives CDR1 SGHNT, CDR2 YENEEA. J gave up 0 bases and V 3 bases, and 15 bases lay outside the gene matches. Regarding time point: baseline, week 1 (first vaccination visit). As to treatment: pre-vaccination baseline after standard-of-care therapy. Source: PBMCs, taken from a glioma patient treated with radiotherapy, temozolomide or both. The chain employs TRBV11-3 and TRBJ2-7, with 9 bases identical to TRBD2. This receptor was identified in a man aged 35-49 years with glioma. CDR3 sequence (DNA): TGTGCCAGCAGCTTGGGAAGGCGGGAGGGTCAGAGGTACTCCTACGAGCAGTACTTC. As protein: CASSLGRREGQRYSYEQYF.